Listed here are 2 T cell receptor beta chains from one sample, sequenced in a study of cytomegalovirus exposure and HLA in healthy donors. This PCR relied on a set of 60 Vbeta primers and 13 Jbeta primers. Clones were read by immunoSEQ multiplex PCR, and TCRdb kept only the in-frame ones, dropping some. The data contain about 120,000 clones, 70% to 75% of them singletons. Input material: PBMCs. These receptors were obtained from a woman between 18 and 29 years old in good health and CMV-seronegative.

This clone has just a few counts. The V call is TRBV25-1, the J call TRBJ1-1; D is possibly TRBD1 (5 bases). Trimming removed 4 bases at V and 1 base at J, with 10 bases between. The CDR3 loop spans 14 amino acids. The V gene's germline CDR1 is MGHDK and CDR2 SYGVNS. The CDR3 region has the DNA TGTGCCAGCAGTGTGGGACTTTCGAACACTGAAGCTTTCTTT. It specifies CASSVGLSNTEAFF.

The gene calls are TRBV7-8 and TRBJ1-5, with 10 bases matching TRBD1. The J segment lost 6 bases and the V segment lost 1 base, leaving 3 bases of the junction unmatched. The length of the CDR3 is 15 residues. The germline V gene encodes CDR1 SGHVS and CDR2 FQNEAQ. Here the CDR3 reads CASSLVGQGTQPQHF. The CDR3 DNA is TGTGCCAGCAGCTTAGTGGGACAGGGGACTCAGCCCCAGCATTTT.